This TCR beta chain was profiled in a study of early T cells in non-severe SARS-CoV-2 infection (dated by TCRdb to the early 2020s). With respect to the entire study: Bulk RNA from unsorted whole blood was used for TCR sequencing, so alpha and beta chains could not be paired.

In the case of this clonotype: Its recognized antigen is unknown. Base quality data are lacking; no much larger clone is found one base away.

Libraries came from 5' RACE. The sequencer was a NextSeq 500. The TCR library protocol attached unique molecular identifiers to individual cDNA molecules to correct for sequencing error and PCR bias. Both TCR alpha and beta chains were sequenced, and tight co-correlation was observed between alpha and beta sequence abundances in each sample. The study's own analysis went as follows. Decombinator V4 was used to annotate the V gene, J gene and CDR3 of the TCR sequences. TCRs were defined as expanded if a significant change between any two time points was detected under a Poisson model with p below 0.0001. Abundances of TCRs were expressed as counts per million after normalisation to the total number of TCRs sequenced in each sample. TRAV1-2 paired with TRAJ12, TRAJ20 or TRAJ33 defined MAIT TCRs, while TRAV10 paired with TRAJ18 defined iNKT TCRs. A search of VDJdb, accessed on 1 November 2021, was run for TCRs annotated to CMV, EBV and SARS-CoV-2, with TCRs annotated for multiple antigens excluded. The raw public data were reprocessed by TCRdb itself: fastp quality trimming at Q25, MiXCR clonotype calling, in-frame beta chains only. Here each entry gathers all rows of one CDR3 protein and keeps the most common genes and DNA. TCRdb's processing, not the study's, gives the V and J calls here. The sample data list about 64,000 distinct CDR3 sequences, and 15% to 20% of these were observed just once. The leading ten clones occupy over 8% of the sample.

The study was a case-control design nested within a healthcare worker cohort in London, UK, with weekly nasopharyngeal swab PCR tests and blood sampling. Between 23 and 31 March 2020, the week of the UK lockdown, healthcare workers were enrolled and then followed up weekly for as long as 16 weeks. General study outcomes and caveats: VDJdb matching was skewed toward anti-spike CD8 responses, so virus-specific expansions were likely underestimated and private and CD4 specificities were missed.

Its CDR3 holds 15 amino acids, cysteine through phenylalanine. The kept DNA is CDR3 alone, 45 bases in frame from the first base. V is reduced by 7 bases and J by 4 bases, leaving a spacing of 18 bases between them. Based on the germline V gene, the CDR1 and CDR2 sequences are MDHEN and SYDVKM. This receptor chain uses TRBV28 and TRBJ2-3; the best D guess is TRBD1, with 6 bases matching. The material was whole blood, obtained at baseline. The sequence was obtained from an adult who was a healthcare worker with PCR-confirmed SARS-CoV-2 infection or an uninfected control (not recorded which). CDR3 sequence: CASTGAAIIADTQYF. The DNA reads as follows: TGTGCCAGCACAGGGGCAGCTATAATCGCAGATACGCAGTATTTT.